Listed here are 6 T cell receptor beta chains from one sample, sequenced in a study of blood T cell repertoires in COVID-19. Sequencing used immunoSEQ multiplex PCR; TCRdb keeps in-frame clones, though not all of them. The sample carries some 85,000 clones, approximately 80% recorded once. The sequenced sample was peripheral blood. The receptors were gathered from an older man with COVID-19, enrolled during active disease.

The CDR3 nucleotides read TGTGCCAGCAGCTTCGGACAGGGGAGTCTCTATGGCTACACCTTC. Its translation is CASSFGQGSLYGYTF. The chain joins TRBV5-6 to TRBJ1-2; 9 nucleotides match TRBD1. CDR1 SGHDT and CDR2 YYEEEE come from the germline V gene. The CDR3 length is 15 residues. The V segment lost 2 bases and the J segment 4 bases; nucleotides outside the gene matches: 6.

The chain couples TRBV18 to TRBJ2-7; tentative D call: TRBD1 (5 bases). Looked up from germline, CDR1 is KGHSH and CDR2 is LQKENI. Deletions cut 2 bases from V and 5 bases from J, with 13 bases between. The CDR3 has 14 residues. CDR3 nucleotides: TGTGCCAGCTCACCATCCAGGGCAGCCCACGAGCAGTACTTC. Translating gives CASSPSRAAHEQYF.

The CDR3 sequence is CASSPRRGYGYTF. DNA for the CDR3: TGTGCCAGCAGCCCCCGAAGGGGTTATGGCTACACCTTC. V gene TRBV3-1 (or the pseudogene TRBV3-2) combines with J gene TRBJ1-2, with TRBD1 as a possible D gene (5 bases). Germline CDR1 reads LGHDT; CDR2 reads YNNKEL (reference sequence). The V gene lost 4 bases and the J gene lost 5 bases, with 11 bases spanning the gap. The CDR3 runs to 13 residues.

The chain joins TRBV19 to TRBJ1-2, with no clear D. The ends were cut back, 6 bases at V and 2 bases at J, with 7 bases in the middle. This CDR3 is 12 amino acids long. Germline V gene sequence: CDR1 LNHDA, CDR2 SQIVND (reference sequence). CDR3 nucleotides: TGTGCCAGTAGGAAGCTAAACTATGGCTACACCTTC. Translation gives CASRKLNYGYTF.

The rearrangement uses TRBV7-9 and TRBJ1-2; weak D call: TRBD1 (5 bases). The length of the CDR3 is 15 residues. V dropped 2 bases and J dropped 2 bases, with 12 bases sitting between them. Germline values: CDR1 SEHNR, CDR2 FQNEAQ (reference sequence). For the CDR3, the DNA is TGTGCCAGCAGCTTAAACATCGGGGGGAACTATGGCTACACCTTC. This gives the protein CASSLNIGGNYGYTF.

CDR3 sequence (DNA): TGCAGCGTGGGGGGGACATTCGGAGAGACCCAGTACTTC. Its protein is CSVGGTFGETQYF. The J gene is TRBJ2-5, the V gene TRBV29-1; perhaps TRBD2 as D (7 bases). Trimming took off 6 bases at V and 4 bases at J, with 15 bases between the two ends. Per the germline V gene, CDR1 is SQVTM and CDR2 is ANQGSEA. The CDR3 extends over 13 amino acids.